This section outlines one TCR beta chain sequence together with its context. Antigen unknown. This specimen comes from a study of beta chain features in type 1 diabetes. The overall study: Cell yields, gender and age were comparable in patients and healthy donors. Findings and caveats of the study: Patients with Type 1 diabetes showed moderately but significantly shorter TCRB CDR3s in all four CD4+ subsets.

The collection from each donor was one heparinised blood draw averaging around 0.11 L. V was pared by 5 bases and J by 0 bases, with 9 bases of the junction left unmatched. From germline, CDR1 is SQVTM and CDR2 ANQGSEA. The length of the CDR3 is 17 residues. Expressed TCRB transcripts were sequenced because the isolated RNA had all been reverse transcribed beforehand. The repertoire was sequenced with immunoSEQ multiplex PCR; TCRdb's copy has only in-frame clones and lacks some. The sample contains around 340,000 clones, 15% to 20% of which appear only once. This sequence joins TRBV29-1 and TRBJ2-2; TRBD2 matches at 10 bases. The specimen was naive CD4+ T cells from blood. This sequence was found in a woman aged 18-35 years in good health. The CDR3 nucleotides read TGCAGCGTTCCTCGGACTAGCGGAAATACGAACACCGGGGAGCTGTTTTTT. Protein sequence: CSVPRTSGNTNTGELFF.